The TCR beta chain described here comes from a study of cytomegalovirus exposure and HLA in healthy donors. General study points: Later on, a genetic analysis was performed. It linked a missense variant in DCLRE1C with V- and J-gene trimming of TCR beta.

The study ran its PCR with 60 Vbeta and 13 Jbeta primers. TCRdb's table, derived via immunoSEQ multiplex PCR, lists solely in-frame clones and lacks some. The table lists around 160,000 clones, approximately 72% of them singletons, with approximately 1.5% in the top ten. CDR3 size: 16 residues. Looked up from germline, CDR1 is SGHTA and CDR2 is FQGNSA. The J segment lost 7 bases and the V segment lost 5 bases, leaving 16 bases of the junction unmatched. Notes on this clone: Its antigen is not identified.

This sequence originates from a man aged 50-60 years in good health and CMV-seronegative. This chain joins TRBV7-2 and TRBJ1-2; 7 bases align to TRBD1. The sample taken for sequencing was PBMCs. The CDR3 protein is CASSLRQGLGSGGYTF. CDR3 coding DNA: TGTGCCAGCAGCCTACGACAGGGTTTAGGCTCTGGTGGCTACACCTTC.